This record looks at one T cell receptor beta chain sequence and its context. No antigen is known for it. Per-base qualities were not stored, and no clone one base away is much larger. In the germline V gene, CDR1 corresponds to MGHRA and CDR2 to YSYEKL. The CDR3 measures 16 amino acids from cysteine to phenylalanine. Just the 48-base CDR3 DNA is kept, in frame starting at base 1. A distance of 13 bases separates the germline ends of V and J, which lose 1 base and 1 base respectively. This record comes from a study of T cell changes during pregnancy in multiple sclerosis (dated by TCRdb to about 2019). For the study in its entirety: Changes in the T cell repertoire over the course of pregnancy were examined in this study in women with multiple sclerosis.

Libraries were constructed by the immunoSEQ multiplex PCR assay. In TCRdb, the immuneACCESS table is reduced to in-frame sequences with V and J assigned. These tables do not hold every clone; where another copy was compared, an unresolved V gene accounts for under half, and the others remain unexplained. This sample lists around 52,000 clones; about 91% were detected once. Of the sample, 0.15% to 0.2% is held by the ten largest clones. The clonotype originates from a female donor with multiple sclerosis, enrolled in a pregnancy study. This sequence uses TRBV4-1 and TRBJ1-1, with TRBD1 as a weak D call on 5 bases. Sequences were derived from CD4+ T cells from peripheral blood mononuclear cells, sampled in the second trimester of pregnancy. The DNA is as follows: TGCGCCAGCAGCCAAGGCAGGGCGAAAAAGAACACTGAAGCTTTCTTT. The resulting protein is CASSQGRAKKNTEAFF.